Reported below is one T cell receptor (beta chain). Its antigen remains unknown. V lost 0 bases, J lost 5 bases, and 8 bases lay in between. From germline, CDR1 is LNHDA and CDR2 SQIVND (reference sequence). This CDR3 contains 13 residues. This sample was taken from a study of cytomegalovirus exposure and HLA in healthy donors. General study results and limits: Certain sequence variants were highly shared and formed a cluster, and this cluster was likely a sequencing artifact. Upon later analysis, TCR association rates were observed to vary by HLA locus, being highest for DRB1 and lowest for HLA-C.

13 Jbeta primers and 60 Vbeta primers were used for the PCR. TCRdb's table, derived via immunoSEQ multiplex PCR, lists solely in-frame clones and lacks some. The sample lists 100,000 to 150,000 clones, nearly 85% seen once, with roughly 1.2% in the top ten. This chain uses TRBV19 with TRBJ2-7; D is unresolved. This receptor was identified in a boy aged 5-17 years in good health and CMV-seronegative. The sequencing sample was made of PBMCs. CDR3 nucleotides: TGTGCCAGTAGTATAGATCGAGGAAACGAGCAGTACTTC. It yields the protein CASSIDRGNEQYF.